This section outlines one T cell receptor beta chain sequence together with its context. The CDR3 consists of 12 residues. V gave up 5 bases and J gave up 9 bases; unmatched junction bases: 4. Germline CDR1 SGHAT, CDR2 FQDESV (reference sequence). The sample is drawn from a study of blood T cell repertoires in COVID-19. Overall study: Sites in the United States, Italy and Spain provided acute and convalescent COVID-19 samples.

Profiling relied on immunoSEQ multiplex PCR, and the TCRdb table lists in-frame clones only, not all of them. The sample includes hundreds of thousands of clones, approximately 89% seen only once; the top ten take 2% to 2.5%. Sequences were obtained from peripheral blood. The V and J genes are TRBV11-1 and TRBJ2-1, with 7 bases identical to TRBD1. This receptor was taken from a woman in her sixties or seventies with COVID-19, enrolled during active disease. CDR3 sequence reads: CASSQTGIEQFF. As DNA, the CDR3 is TGTGCCAGCAGCCAGACAGGGATTGAGCAGTTCTTC. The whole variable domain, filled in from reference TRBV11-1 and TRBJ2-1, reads EAEVAQSPRYKITEKSQAVAFWCDPISGHATLYWYRQILGQGPELLVQFQDESVVDDSQLPKDRFSAERLKGVDSTLKIQPAELGDSAMYLCASSQTGIEQFFGPGTRLTVL.